This T cell receptor (beta chain) derives from a study of blood T cell repertoires in COVID-19. Germline lookup yields CDR1 SGHNT and CDR2 YYREEE (reference sequence). This CDR3 comprises 14 residues. The junction had 8 bases not matched to a gene; V was cut back by 4 bases and J by 5 bases. Sequencing used immunoSEQ multiplex PCR; TCRdb keeps in-frame clones, though not all of them. This repertoire shows about 100,000 clones, about 83% found once; its top ten account for over 10%. The TCR comes from a human donor in a cohort sampled during active COVID-19. Specimen: peripheral blood. V and J are TRBV5-4 and TRBJ1-1, with 7 nucleotides matching TRBD1. CDR3 DNA sequence: TGTGCCAGCAGCCTCCGACAGGGTTTGACTGAAGCTTTCTTT. This encodes CASSLRQGLTEAFF.